This T cell receptor (beta chain) appears in the sequencing data of a study of blood T cell repertoires in COVID-19. Overall study: Italy, Spain and the United States were the sources of the convalescent and acute COVID-19 samples. T cells, B-cell-depleted T cells, or PBMCs provided the cDNA or gDNA that served as material.

Under the authors' procedure: Counts of nucleated cells, estimated from reference gene primer amplification, were obtained. Sequencing was performed with immunoSEQ multiplex PCR; in TCRdb, only in-frame clones are kept and a portion is missing. D and trimming come from the DNA, and the V and J calls and clone size come from that table. Seen here are around 350,000 clones, about 88% observed once, and the top ten hold 2.5% to 3.5%. V was pared by 2 bases and J by 8 bases, with 9 bases of the junction left unmatched. The CDR3 is made up of 15 amino acids. The germline V gene has CDR1 SGDLS and CDR2 YYNGEE.

This chain connects TRBV9 to TRBJ2-1; 8 nucleotides agree with TRBD2. Sample: peripheral blood. This TCR was sampled from a human donor in a cohort sampled during active COVID-19. The CDR3 DNA follows: TGTGCCAGCAGCGTGGCGGGAAGCGGGAGTTATGAGCAGTTCTTC. This sequence encodes CASSVAGSGSYEQFF.